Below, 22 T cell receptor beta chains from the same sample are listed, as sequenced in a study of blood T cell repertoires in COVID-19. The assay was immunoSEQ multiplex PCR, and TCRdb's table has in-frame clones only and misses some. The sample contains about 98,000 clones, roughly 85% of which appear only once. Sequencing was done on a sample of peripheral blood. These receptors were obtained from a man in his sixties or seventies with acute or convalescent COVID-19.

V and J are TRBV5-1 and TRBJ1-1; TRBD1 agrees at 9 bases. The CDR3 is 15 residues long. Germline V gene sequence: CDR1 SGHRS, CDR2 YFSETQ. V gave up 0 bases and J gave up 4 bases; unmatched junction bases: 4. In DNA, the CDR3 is TGCGCCAGCAGCTTGGACAGGGGGCGAAGCACTGAAGCTTTCTTT. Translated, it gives CASSLDRGRSTEAFF. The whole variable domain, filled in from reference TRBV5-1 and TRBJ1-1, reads KAGVTQTPRYLIKTRGQQVTLSCSPISGHRSVSWYQQTPGQGLQFLFEYFSETQRNKGNFPGRFSGRQFSNSRSEMNVSTLELGDSALYLCASSLDRGRSTEAFFGQGTRLTVV.

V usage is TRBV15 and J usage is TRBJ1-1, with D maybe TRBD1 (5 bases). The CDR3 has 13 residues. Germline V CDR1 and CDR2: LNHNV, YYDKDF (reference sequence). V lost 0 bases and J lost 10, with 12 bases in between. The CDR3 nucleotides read TGTGCCACCAGCAGAGATCAAGGGAGGGGAGCTTTCTTT. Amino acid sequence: CATSRDQGRGAFF.

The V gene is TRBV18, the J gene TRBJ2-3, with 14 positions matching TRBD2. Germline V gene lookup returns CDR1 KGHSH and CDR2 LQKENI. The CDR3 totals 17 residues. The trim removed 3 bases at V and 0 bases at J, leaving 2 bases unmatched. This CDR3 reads CASSPTSGGGSTDTQYF. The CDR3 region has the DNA TGTGCCAGCTCACCGACTAGCGGGGGGGGTAGCACAGATACGCAGTATTTT.

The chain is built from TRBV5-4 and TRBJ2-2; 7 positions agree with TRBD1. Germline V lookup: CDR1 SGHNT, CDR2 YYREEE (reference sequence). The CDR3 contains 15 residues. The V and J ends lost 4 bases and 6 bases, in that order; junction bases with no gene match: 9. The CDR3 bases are TGTGCCAGCAGCGTAGGGGGCGGCATACCCGGGGAGCTGTTTTTT. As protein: CASSVGGGIPGELFF. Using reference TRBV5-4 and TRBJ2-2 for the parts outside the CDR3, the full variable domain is ETGVTQSPTHLIKTRGQQVTLRCSSQSGHNTVSWYQQALGQGPQFIFQYYREEENGRGNFPPRFSGLQFPNYSSELNVNALELDDSALYLCASSVGGGIPGELFFGEGSRLTVL.

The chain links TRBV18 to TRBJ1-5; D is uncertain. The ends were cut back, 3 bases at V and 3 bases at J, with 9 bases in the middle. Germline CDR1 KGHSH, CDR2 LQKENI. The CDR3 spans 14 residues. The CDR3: CASSPRGLNQPQHF. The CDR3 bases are TGTGCCAGCTCACCCCGCGGCCTCAATCAGCCCCAGCATTTT.

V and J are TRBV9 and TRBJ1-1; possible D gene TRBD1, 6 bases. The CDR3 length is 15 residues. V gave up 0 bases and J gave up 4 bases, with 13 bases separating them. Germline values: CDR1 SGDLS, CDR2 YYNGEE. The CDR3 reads CASSVGRDTRTEAFF. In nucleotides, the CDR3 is TGTGCCAGCAGCGTAGGTCGGGACACCCGCACTGAAGCTTTCTTT.

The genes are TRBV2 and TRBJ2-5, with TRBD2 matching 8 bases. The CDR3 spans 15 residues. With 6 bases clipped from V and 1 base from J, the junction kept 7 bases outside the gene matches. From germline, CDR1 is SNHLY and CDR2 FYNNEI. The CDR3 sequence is CASSGTGLVQETQYF. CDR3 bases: TGTGCCAGCAGCGGAACGGGACTAGTCCAAGAGACCCAGTACTTC.

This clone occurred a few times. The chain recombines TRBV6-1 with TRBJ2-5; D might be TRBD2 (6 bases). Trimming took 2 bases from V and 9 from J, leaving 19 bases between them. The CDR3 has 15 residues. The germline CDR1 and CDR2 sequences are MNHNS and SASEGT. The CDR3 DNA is TGTGCCAGCAGTGAAATGTTGCAGGGAGGAACGGCCCAGTACTTC. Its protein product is CASSEMLQGGTAQYF.

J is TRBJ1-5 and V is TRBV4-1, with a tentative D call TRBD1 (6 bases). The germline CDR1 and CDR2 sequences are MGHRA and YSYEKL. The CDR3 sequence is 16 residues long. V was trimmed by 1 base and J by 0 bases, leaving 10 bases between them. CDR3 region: CASSQGTGFSNQPQHF. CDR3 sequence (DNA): TGCGCCAGCAGCCAAGGAACAGGGTTTAGCAATCAGCCCCAGCATTTT.

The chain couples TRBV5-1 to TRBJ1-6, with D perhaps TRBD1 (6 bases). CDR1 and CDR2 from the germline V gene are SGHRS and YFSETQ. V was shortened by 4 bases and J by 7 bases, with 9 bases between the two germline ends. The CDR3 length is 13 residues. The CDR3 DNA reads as TGCGCCAGCAGCCCGGACAGCAATTCACCCCTCCACTTT. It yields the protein CASSPDSNSPLHF.

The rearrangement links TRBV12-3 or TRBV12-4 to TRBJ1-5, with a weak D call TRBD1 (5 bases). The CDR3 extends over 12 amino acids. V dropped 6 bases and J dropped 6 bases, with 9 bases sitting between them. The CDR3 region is CASRRGGQPQHF. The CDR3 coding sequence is TGTGCCAGCAGGAGGGGAGGTCAGCCCCAGCATTTT.

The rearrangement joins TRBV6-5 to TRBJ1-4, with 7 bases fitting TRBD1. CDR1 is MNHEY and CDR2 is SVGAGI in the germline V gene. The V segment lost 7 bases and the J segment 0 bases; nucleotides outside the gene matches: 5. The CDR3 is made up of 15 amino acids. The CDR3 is CASTTGEATNEKLFF. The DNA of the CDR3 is TGTGCCAGCACTACAGGGGAAGCAACTAATGAAAAACTGTTTTTT.

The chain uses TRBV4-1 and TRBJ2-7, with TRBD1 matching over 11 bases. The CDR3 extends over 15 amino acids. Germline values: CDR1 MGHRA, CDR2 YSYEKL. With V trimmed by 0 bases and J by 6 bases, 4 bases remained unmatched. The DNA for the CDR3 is TGCGCCAGCAGCCAAGATCTAGGGACAGGGGGCGAGCAGTACTTC. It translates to CASSQDLGTGGEQYF.

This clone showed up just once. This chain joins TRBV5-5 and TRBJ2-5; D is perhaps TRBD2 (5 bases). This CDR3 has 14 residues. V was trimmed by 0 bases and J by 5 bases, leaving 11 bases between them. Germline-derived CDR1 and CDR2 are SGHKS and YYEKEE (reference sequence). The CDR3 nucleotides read TGTGCCAGCAGCTTGGGCTTCACGGGGGAGACCCAGTACTTC. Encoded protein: CASSLGFTGETQYF. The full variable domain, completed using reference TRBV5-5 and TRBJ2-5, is DAGVTQSPTHLIKTRGQQVTLRCSPISGHKSVSWYQQVLGQGPQFIFQYYEKEERGRGNFPDRFSARQFPNYSSELNVNALLLGDSALYLCASSLGFTGETQYFGPGTRLLVL.

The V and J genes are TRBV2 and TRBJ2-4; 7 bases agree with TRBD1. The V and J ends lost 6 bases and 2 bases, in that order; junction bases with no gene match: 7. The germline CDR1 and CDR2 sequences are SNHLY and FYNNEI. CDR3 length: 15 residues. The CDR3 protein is CASRRDRLTKNIQYF. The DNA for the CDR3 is TGTGCCAGCAGGAGGGACAGATTGACCAAAAACATTCAGTACTTC.

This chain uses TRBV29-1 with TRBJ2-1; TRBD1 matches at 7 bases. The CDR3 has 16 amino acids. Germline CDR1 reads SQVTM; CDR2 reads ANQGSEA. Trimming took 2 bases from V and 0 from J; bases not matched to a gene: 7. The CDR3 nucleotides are TGCAGCGTTGAAATGCGACAGGGCCGCTCCTACAATGAGCAGTTCTTC. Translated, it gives CSVEMRQGRSYNEQFF.

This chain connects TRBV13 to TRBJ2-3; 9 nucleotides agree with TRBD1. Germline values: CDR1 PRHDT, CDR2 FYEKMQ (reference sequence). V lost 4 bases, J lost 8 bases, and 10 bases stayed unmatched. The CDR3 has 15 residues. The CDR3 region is CASSSLGPGQGTQYF. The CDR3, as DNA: TGTGCCAGCAGCTCACTCGGACCGGGACAGGGTACGCAGTATTTT. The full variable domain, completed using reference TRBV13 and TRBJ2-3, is AAGVIQSPRHLIKEKRETATLKCYPIPRHDTVYWYQQGPGQDPQFLISFYEKMQSDKGSIPDRFSAQQFSDYHSELNMSSLELGDSALYFCASSSLGPGQGTQYFGPGTRLTVL.

Written as DNA, the CDR3 is TGTGCCAGCAGTTTGGACACCAACTACGAGCAGTACGTC. As protein: CASSLDTNYEQYV. V usage is TRBV28 and J usage is TRBJ2-7, with a tentative D call TRBD1 (5 bases). The V end lost 3 bases, the J end lost 3 bases, and 9 bases lay between the germline ends. Germline CDR1 and CDR2: MDHEN and SYDVKM. This CDR3 has 13 amino acids.

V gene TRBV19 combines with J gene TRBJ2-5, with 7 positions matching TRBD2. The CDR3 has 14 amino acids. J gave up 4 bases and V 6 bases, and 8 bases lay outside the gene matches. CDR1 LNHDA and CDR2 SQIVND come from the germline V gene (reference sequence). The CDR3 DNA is TGTGCCAGTAGCCCCCCGGGCGGGGGAGAGACCCAGTACTTC. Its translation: CASSPPGGGETQYF. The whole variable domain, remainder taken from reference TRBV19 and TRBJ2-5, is DGGITQSPKYLFRKEGQNVTLSCEQNLNHDAMYWYRQDPGQGLRLIYYSQIVNDFQKGDIAEGYSVSREKKESFPLTVTSAQKNPTAFYLCASSPPGGGETQYFGPGTRLLVL.

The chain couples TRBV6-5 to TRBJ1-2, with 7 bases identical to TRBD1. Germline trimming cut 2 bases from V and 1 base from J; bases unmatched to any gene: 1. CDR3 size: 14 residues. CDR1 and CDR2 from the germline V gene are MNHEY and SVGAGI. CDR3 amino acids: CASSYTGVNYGYTF. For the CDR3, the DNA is TGTGCCAGCAGTTACACAGGGGTTAACTATGGCTACACCTTC.

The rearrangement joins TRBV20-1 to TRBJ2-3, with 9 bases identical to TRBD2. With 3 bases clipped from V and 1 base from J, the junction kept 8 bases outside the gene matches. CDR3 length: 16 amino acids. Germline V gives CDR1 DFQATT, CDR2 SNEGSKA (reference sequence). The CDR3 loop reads CSASWLAGTGTDTQYF. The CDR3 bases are TGCAGTGCTAGTTGGCTAGCGGGGACCGGCACAGATACGCAGTATTTT.

The CDR3 region is CASSFYTDTQYF. CDR3 coding DNA: TGTGCCAGCAGTTTCTACACAGATACGCAGTATTTT. The J gene is TRBJ2-3, the V gene TRBV6-2 or TRBV6-3; the D is unclear. The CDR3 is 12 residues long. The germline V and J ends were trimmed by 4 bases and 2 bases, with 4 bases remaining between them. From germline, CDR1 is MNHEY and CDR2 SVGEGT.